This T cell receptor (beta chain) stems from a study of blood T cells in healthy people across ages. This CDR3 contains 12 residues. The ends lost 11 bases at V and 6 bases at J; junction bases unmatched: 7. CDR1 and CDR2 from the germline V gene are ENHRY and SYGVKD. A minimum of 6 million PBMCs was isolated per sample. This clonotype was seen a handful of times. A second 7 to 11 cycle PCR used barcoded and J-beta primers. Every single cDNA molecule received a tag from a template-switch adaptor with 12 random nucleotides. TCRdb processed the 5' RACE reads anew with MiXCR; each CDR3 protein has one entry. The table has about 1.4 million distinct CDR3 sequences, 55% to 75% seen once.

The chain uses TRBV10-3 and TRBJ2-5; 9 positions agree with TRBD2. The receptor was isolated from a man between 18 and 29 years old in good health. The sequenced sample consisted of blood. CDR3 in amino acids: CASGTSLQTQYF. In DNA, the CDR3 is TGTGCCTCGGGGACTAGCCTGCAGACCCAGTACTTC.